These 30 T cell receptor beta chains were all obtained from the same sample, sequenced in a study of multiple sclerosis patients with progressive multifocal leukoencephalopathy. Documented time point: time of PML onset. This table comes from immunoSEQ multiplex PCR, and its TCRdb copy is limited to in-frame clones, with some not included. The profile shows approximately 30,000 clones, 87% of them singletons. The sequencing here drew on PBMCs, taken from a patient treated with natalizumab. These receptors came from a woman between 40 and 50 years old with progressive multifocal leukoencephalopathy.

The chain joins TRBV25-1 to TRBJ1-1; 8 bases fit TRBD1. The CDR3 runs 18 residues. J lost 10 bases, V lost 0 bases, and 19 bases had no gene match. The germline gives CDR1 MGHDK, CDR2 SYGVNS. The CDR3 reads CASSEYYGGGPQGARAFF. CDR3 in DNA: TGTGCCAGCAGTGAATATTATGGAGGGGGCCCGCAGGGGGCTAGAGCTTTCTTT.

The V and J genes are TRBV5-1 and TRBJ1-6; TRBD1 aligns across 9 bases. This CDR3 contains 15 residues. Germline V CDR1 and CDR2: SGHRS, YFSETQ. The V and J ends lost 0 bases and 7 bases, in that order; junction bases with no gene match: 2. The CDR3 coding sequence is TGCGCCAGCAGCTTGGAAGGGACAGGGAATTCACCCCTCCACTTT. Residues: CASSLEGTGNSPLHF. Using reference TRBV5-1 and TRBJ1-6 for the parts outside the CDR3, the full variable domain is KAGVTQTPRYLIKTRGQQVTLSCSPISGHRSVSWYQQTPGQGLQFLFEYFSETQRNKGNFPGRFSGRQFSNSRSEMNVSTLELGDSALYLCASSLEGTGNSPLHFGNGTRLTVT.

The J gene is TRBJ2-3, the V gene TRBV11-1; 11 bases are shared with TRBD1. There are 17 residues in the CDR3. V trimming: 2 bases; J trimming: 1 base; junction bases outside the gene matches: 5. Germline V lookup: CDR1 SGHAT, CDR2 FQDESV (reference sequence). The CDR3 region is CASSLPTGQGGTDTQYF. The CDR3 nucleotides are TGTGCCAGCAGCTTACCGACGGGACAGGGGGGCACAGATACGCAGTATTTT.

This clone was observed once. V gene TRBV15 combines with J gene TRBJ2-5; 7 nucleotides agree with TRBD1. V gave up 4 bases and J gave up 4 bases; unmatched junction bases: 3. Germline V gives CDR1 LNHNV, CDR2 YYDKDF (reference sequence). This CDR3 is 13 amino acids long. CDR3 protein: CATSNRDRETQYF. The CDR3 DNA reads TGTGCCACCAGCAACCGGGACAGAGAGACCCAGTACTTC.

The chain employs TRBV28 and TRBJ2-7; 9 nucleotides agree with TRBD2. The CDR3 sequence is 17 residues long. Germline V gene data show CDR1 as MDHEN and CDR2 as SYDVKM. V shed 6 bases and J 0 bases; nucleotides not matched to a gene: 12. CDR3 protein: CASSPLSGRPNSYEQYF. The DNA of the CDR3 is TGTGCCAGCAGCCCTCTCAGCGGGAGGCCTAACTCCTACGAGCAGTACTTC.

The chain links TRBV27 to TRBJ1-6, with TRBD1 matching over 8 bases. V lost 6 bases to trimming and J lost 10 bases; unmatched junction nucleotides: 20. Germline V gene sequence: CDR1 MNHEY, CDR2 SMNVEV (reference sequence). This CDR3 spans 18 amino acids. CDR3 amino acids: CASSPFTLQGAQDSPLHF. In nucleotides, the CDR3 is TGTGCCAGCAGCCCCTTTACCCTCCAGGGGGCGCAAGACTCACCCCTCCACTTT.

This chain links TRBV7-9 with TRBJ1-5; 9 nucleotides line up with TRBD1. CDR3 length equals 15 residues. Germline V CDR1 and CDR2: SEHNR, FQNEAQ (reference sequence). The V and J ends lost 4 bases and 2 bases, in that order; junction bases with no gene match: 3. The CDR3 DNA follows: TGTGCCAGCAGCTGGGACAGGGAAGGCAATCAGCCCCAGCATTTT. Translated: CASSWDREGNQPQHF.

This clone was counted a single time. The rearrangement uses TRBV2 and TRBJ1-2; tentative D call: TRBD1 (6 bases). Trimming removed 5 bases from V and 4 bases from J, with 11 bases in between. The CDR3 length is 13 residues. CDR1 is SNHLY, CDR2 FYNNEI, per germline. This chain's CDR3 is CASSPQGSYGYTF. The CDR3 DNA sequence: TGTGCCAGCAGTCCACAGGGATCCTATGGCTACACCTTC.

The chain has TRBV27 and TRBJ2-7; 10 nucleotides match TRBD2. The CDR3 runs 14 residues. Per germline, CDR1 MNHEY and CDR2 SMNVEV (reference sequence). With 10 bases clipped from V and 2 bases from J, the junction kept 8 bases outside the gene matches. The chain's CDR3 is CATWTSGNTYEQYF. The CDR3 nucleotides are TGTGCCACCTGGACTAGCGGAAATACCTACGAGCAGTACTTC.

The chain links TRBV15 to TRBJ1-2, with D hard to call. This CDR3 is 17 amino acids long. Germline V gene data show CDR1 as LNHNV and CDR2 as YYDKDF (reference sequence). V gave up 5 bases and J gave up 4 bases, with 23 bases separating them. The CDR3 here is CATSFYQRCGKTYGYTF. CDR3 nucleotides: TGTGCCACCAGCTTTTACCAACGGTGTGGAAAGACCTATGGCTACACCTTC.

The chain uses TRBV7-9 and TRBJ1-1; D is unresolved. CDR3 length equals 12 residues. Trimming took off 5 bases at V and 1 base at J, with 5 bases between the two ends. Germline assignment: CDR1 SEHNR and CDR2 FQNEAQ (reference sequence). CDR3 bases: TGTGCCAGCAGCATAACGAACACTGAAGCTTTCTTT. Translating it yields CASSITNTEAFF.

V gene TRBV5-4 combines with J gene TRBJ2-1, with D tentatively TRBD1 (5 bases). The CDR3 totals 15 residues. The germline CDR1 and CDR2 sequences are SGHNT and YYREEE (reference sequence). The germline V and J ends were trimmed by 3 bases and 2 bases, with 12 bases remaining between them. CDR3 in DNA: TGTGCCAGCAGCTCTAATCAGGGAACCTACAATGAGCAGTTCTTC. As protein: CASSSNQGTYNEQFF.

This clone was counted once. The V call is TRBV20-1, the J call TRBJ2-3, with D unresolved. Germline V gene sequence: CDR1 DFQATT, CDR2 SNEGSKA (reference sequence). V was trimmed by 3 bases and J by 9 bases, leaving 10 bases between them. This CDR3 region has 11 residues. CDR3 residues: CSASWARTQYF. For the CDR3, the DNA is TGCAGTGCTAGCTGGGCCAGGACGCAGTATTTT.

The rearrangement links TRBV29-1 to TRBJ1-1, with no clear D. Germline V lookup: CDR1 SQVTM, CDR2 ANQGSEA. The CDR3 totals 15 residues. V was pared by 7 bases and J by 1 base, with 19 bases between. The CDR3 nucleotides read TGCAGCGCCCTAGAAGAGGCTGGGAGGAACACTGAAGCTTTCTTT. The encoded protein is CSALEEAGRNTEAFF.

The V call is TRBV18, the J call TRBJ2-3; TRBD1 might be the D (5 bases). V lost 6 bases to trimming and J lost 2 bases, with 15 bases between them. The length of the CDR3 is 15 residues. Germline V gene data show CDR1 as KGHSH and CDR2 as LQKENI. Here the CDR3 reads CASSYRTRNTDTQYF. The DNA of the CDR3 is TGTGCCAGCTCGTACAGGACCAGAAACACAGATACGCAGTATTTT.

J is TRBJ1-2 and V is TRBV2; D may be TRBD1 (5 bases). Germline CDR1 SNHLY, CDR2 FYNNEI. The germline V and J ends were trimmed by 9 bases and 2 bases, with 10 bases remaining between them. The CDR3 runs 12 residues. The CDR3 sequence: CASGTANYGYTF. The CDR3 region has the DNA TGTGCCAGTGGGACGGCGAACTATGGCTACACCTTC.

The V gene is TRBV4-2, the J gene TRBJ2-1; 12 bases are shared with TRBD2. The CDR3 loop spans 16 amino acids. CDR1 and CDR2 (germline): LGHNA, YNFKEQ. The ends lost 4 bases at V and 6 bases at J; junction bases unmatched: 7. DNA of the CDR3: TGTGCCAGCAGCCCCGGGACTAGCGGGTTCGGCAATGAGCAGTTCTTC. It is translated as CASSPGTSGFGNEQFF.

CDR3 DNA: TGTGCCAGCAGTGAAAGACGGGGGAATAATGAAAAACTGTTTTTT. Protein sequence: CASSERRGNNEKLFF. The chain links TRBV25-1 to TRBJ1-4, with a possible D match to TRBD1 (5 bases). V gave up 2 bases and J gave up 4 bases, with 11 bases separating them. Germline V gene sequence: CDR1 MGHDK, CDR2 SYGVNS. The CDR3 runs 15 residues. Using reference TRBV25-1 and TRBJ1-4 for the parts outside the CDR3, the full variable domain is EADIYQTPRYLVIGTGKKITLECSQTMGHDKMYWYQQDPGMELHLIHYSYGVNSTEKGDLSSESTVSRIRTEHFPLTLESARPSHTSQYLCASSERRGNNEKLFFGSGTQLSVL.

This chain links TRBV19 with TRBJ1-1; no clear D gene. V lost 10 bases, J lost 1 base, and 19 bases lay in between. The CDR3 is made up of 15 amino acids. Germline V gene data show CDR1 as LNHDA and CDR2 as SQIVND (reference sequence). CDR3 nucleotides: TGTGCCACCCTAAATCCGAGACAAGGGAACACTGAAGCTTTCTTT. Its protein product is CATLNPRQGNTEAFF.

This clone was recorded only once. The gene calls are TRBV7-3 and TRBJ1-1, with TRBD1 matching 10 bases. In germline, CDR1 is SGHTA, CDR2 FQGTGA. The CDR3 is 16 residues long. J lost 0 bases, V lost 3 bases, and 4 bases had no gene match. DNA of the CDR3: TGTGCCAGCAGCTTGACAGGGGGCGCGATGAACACTGAAGCTTTCTTT. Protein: CASSLTGGAMNTEAFF.

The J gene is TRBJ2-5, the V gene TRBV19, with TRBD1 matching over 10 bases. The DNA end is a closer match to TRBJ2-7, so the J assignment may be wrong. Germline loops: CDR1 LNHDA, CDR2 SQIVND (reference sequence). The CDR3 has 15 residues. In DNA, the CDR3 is TGTGCCAGTTCTCAAATCGGGACAGGGGTCTACGAGCAGTACTTC. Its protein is CASSQIGTGVYEQYF.

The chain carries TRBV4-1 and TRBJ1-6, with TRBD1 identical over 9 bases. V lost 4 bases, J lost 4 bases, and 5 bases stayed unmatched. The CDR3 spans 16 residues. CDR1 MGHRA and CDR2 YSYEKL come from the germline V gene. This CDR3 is CASSREDRGYNSPLHF. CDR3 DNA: TGCGCCAGCAGCCGAGAAGACAGGGGGTATAATTCACCCCTCCACTTT.

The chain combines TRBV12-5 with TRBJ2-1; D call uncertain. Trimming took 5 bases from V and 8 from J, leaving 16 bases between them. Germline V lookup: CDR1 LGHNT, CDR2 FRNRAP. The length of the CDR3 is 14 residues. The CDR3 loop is CASGPGPAVDEQFF. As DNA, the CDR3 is TGTGCTAGTGGTCCCGGACCTGCAGTGGATGAGCAGTTCTTC.

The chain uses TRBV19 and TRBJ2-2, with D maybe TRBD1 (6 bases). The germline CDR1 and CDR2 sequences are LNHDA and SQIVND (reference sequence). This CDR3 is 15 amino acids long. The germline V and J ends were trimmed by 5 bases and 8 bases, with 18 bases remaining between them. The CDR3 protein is CASSSGQPGAGELFF. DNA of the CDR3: TGTGCCAGTAGTTCTGGACAACCAGGGGCGGGGGAGCTGTTTTTT. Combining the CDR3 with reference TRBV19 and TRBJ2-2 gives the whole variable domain DGGITQSPKYLFRKEGQNVTLSCEQNLNHDAMYWYRQDPGQGLRLIYYSQIVNDFQKGDIAEGYSVSREKKESFPLTVTSAQKNPTAFYLCASSSGQPGAGELFFGEGSRLTVL.

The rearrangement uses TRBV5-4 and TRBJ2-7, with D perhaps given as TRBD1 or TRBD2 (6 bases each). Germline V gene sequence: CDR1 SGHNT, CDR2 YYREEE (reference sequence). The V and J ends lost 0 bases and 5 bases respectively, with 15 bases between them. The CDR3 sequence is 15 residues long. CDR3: CASSLGGATRDEQYF. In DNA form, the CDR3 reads TGTGCCAGCAGCTTGGGGGGGGCGACTAGGGACGAGCAGTACTTC. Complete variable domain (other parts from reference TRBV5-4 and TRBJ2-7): ETGVTQSPTHLIKTRGQQVTLRCSSQSGHNTVSWYQQALGQGPQFIFQYYREEENGRGNFPPRFSGLQFPNYSSELNVNALELDDSALYLCASSLGGATRDEQYFGPGTRLTVT.

CDR3 amino acids: CASSLLPTLSSGNTIYF. Written as DNA, the CDR3 is TGTGCCAGCAGCTTATTGCCAACACTGAGCTCTGGAAACACCATATATTTT. This chain connects TRBV7-8 to TRBJ1-3; D call uncertain. V gave up 2 bases and J gave up 0 bases, with 14 bases separating them. Germline V gene data show CDR1 as SGHVS and CDR2 as FQNEAQ. The CDR3 runs 17 residues.

The CDR3 coding sequence is TGTGCCAGCAGCACCAGGGAGCCCAGGCAGCCCCAGCATTTT. As protein: CASSTREPRQPQHF. The V and J genes are TRBV28 and TRBJ1-5; tentatively, D is TRBD1 (5 bases). V lost 6 bases and J 7 bases, leaving 16 bases between the germline ends. Germline CDR1 MDHEN, CDR2 SYDVKM. This CDR3 spans 14 amino acids.

The CDR3 here is CASSIPGTGGRTEAFF. DNA for the CDR3: TGTGCCAGTAGTATACCCGGGACAGGGGGCAGGACTGAAGCTTTCTTT. V is TRBV19 and J is TRBJ1-1; 12 bases line up with TRBD1. The junction had 6 bases not matched to a gene; V was cut back by 2 bases and J by 5 bases. This CDR3 comprises 16 residues. Germline V gene data show CDR1 as LNHDA and CDR2 as SQIVND (reference sequence).

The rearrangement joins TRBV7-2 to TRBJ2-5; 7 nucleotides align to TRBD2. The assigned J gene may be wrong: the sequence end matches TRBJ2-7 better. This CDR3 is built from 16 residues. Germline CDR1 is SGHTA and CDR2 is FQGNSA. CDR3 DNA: TGTGCCAGCAGCTTAACGGGAGGTCTAGGCACCTACGAGCAGTACTTC. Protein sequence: CASSLTGGLGTYEQYF.

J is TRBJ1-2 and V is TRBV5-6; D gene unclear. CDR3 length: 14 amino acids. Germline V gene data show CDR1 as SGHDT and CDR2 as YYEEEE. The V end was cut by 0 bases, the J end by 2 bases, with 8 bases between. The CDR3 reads CASSLARVNYGYTF. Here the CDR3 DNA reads TGTGCCAGCAGCTTGGCACGGGTGAACTATGGCTACACCTTC.